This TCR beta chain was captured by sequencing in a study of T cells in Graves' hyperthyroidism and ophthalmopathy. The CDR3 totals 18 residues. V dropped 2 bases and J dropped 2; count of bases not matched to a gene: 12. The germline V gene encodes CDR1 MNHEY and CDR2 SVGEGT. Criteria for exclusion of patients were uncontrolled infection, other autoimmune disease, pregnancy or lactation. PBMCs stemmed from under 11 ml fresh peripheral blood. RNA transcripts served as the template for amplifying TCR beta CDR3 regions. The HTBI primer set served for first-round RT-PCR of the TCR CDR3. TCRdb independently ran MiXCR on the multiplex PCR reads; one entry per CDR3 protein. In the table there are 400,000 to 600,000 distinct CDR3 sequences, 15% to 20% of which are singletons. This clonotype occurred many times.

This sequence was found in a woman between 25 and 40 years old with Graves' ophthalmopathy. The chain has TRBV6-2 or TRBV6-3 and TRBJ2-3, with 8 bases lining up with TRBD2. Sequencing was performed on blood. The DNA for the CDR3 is TGTGCCAGCAGTTACCCCCTTTCCAGCGGGAGTAACACAGATACGCAGTATTTT. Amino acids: CASSYPLSSGSNTDTQYF.